A single sample is the source of the 8 T cell receptor beta chains below, sequenced in a study of graft-versus-host responses after intestinal transplantation. The assay was immunoSEQ multiplex PCR, and TCRdb's table has in-frame clones only and misses some. This table has about 19,000 clones, 35% to 40% appearing once. Sequenced material: alloreactive CD4+ T cells from a mixed lymphocyte reaction culture, taken before intestinal transplant. The subset here: CFSE-low proliferating T cells sorted from approximately 6-day pre-transplant mixed lymphocyte reaction (GvH or HvG direction). Receptor source: a human patient who received an intestinal transplant.

The rearrangement uses TRBV7-9 and TRBJ2-1; 15 bases are a match to TRBD2. The CDR3 has 18 amino acids. V dropped 4 bases and J dropped 0; count of bases not matched to a gene: 4. Germline values: CDR1 SEHNR, CDR2 FQNEAQ (reference sequence). The CDR3 reads CASSWTSGGVYSYNEQFF. The CDR3 bases are TGTGCCAGCAGCTGGACTAGCGGGGGGGTCTACTCCTACAATGAGCAGTTCTTC.

V and J are TRBV10-3 and TRBJ2-3; D remains ambiguous. The V gene's germline CDR1 is ENHRY and CDR2 SYGVKD. Trimming left V 7 bases short and J 1 base short, with 9 bases between. CDR3 length equals 13 residues. CDR3 region: CAITPQGTDTQYF. The CDR3 bases are TGTGCCATCACCCCCCAGGGCACAGATACGCAGTATTTT.

The chain carries TRBV29-1 and TRBJ1-2; the match to TRBD1 covers 8 bases. Germline V gene lookup returns CDR1 SQVTM and CDR2 ANQGSEA. This CDR3 is 11 amino acids long. Trimming took 5 bases from V and 8 from J; bases not matched to a gene: 4. CDR3 sequence (DNA): TGCAGCGTTACCGACAGGGGCGGCTACACCTTC. Its translation: CSVTDRGGYTF.

The table lists this clone with a few counts. The rearrangement links TRBV18 to TRBJ1-2; D is ambiguous. Germline loops: CDR1 KGHSH, CDR2 LQKENI. The CDR3 consists of 13 residues. The V end was cut by 6 bases, the J end by 4 bases, with 12 bases between. CDR3 amino acids: CASSYRRIYGYTF. In nucleotides, the CDR3 is TGTGCCAGCTCCTATCGAAGGATCTATGGCTACACCTTC.

V usage is TRBV7-9 and J usage is TRBJ2-2, with D possibly being TRBD2 (5 bases). CDR1 is SEHNR, CDR2 FQNEAQ, per germline (reference sequence). Trimming left V 6 bases short and J 4 bases short, with 9 bases between. This CDR3 comprises 13 residues. The CDR3 loop reads CASRGVGTGELFF. CDR3 coding DNA: TGTGCCAGCAGGGGAGTCGGCACCGGGGAGCTGTTTTTT.

This chain links TRBV19 with TRBJ1-2; D is possibly TRBD1 (5 bases). Per the germline V gene, CDR1 is LNHDA and CDR2 is SQIVND (reference sequence). The CDR3 consists of 14 residues. The germline V and J ends were trimmed by 3 bases and 6 bases, with 14 bases remaining between them. The CDR3 sequence is CASSIGVAGHGYTF. The CDR3 nucleotides are TGTGCCAGTAGTATCGGCGTCGCGGGGCATGGCTACACCTTC.

The chain couples TRBV4-1 to TRBJ1-5; perhaps TRBD1 as D (5 bases). CDR3 length equals 15 residues. V dropped 6 bases and J dropped 0 bases, with 12 bases sitting between them. The germline V gene encodes CDR1 MGHRA and CDR2 YSYEKL. CDR3: CASSLQQASNQPQHF. The CDR3 DNA sequence: TGCGCCAGCAGTCTGCAACAGGCTAGCAATCAGCCCCAGCATTTT.

The rearrangement joins TRBV7-9 to TRBJ2-1; TRBD2 aligns across 8 bases. This CDR3 contains 19 residues. Per the germline V gene, CDR1 is SEHNR and CDR2 is FQNEAQ (reference sequence). After removal of 3 bases from V and 0 bases from J, the junction contained 13 bases not matched to a gene. The CDR3 DNA reads TGTGCCAGCAGCTTGGGGGTAGCGGGGTCTTATAGCTCCTACAATGAGCAGTTCTTC. This sequence encodes CASSLGVAGSYSSYNEQFF.